The rows below give T cell receptor beta chains drawn from one sample of a study of T cell repertoires in ileal Crohn's disease. Assay: immunoSEQ multiplex PCR; the TCRdb copy retains only in-frame clones and omits some. The sample records about 14,000 clones, 78% being singletons. Sequencing was performed on ileal tissue. The source of these receptors is an adult with Crohn's disease. Each CDR3 is given with its conserved first and last residue. The D gene is left open where the match is weak. Clone size appears in some rows only: once, few, many, or a class for an expanded clone.

J gene | V gene | clone size | D gene | CDR3 protein | CDR3 DNA
TRBJ2-5 | TRBV27 | - | - | CASSLVNFGGRQYF | TGTGCCAGCAGTTTAGTAAATTTCGGGGGACGCCAGTACTTC
TRBJ1-2 | TRBV28 | - | TRBD1 | CASSIPGTVGGYTF | TGTGCCAGCAGTATTCCCGGGACAGTCGGTGGCTACACCTTC
TRBJ1-2 | TRBV30 | - | - | CAWTLGGAAYGYTF | TGTGCCTGGACCTTAGGGGGGGCGGCCTATGGCTACACCTTC
TRBJ1-4 | TRBV28 | - | TRBD1 | CASSLPGQGRGNEKLFF | TGTGCCAGCAGTTTACCCGGACAGGGGCGAGGTAATGAAAAACTGTTTTTT
TRBJ1-5 | TRBV19 | - | - | CASSTGQSSNQPQHF | TGTGCCAGTAGTACCGGACAGAGCAGCAATCAGCCCCAGCATTTT
TRBJ1-1 | TRBV4-1 | - | - | CASSQDTAGLAEAFF | TGCGCCAGCAGCCAAGATACGGCAGGCCTTGCTGAAGCTTTCTTT
TRBJ1-4 | TRBV6-6 | - | TRBD1 | CASSYGTGETNEKLFF | TGTGCCAGCAGTTACGGGACAGGGGAGACTAATGAAAAACTGTTTTTT
TRBJ2-3 | TRBV5-1 | - | TRBD1 | CASSLPNRGQGDTQYF | TGCGCCAGCAGCTTGCCTAACCGGGGACAGGGAGATACGCAGTATTTT
TRBJ2-2 | TRBV4-1 | - | TRBD2 | CASRKTSDTGELFF | TGCGCCAGCAGAAAGACTAGCGACACCGGGGAGCTGTTTTTT
TRBJ1-4 | TRBV6-1 | once | - | CASSVAGWDEKLFF | TGTGCCAGCAGTGTGGCAGGGTGGGATGAAAAACTGTTTTTT
TRBJ2-2 | TRBV19 | - | TRBD1 | CASSMYRGSGTGELFF | TGTGCCAGTAGTATGTACAGGGGGAGTGGCACCGGGGAGCTGTTTTTT
TRBJ2-7 | TRBV5-6 | - | TRBD2 | CASSLRTSGGFNEQYF | TGTGCCAGCAGCTTAAGGACTAGCGGGGGGTTTAACGAGCAGTACTTC
TRBJ1-5 | TRBV10-2 | - | - | CASSAVGAGNQPQHF | TGCGCCAGCAGTGCTGTGGGGGCAGGTAATCAGCCCCAGCATTTT
TRBJ2-1 | TRBV4-3 | - | TRBD2 | CASSQDPASGIYNEQFF | TGCGCCAGCAGCCAAGATCCAGCTAGCGGGATATACAATGAGCAGTTCTTC
TRBJ1-2 | TRBV7-9 | - | - | CASSADDRPFNGYTF | TGTGCCAGCAGCGCCGATGACAGGCCGTTTAATGGCTACACCTTC
TRBJ2-3 | TRBV5-6 | - | - | CASSPRWSTDTQYF | TGTGCCAGCAGCCCCAGGTGGAGCACAGATACGCAGTATTTT
TRBJ2-3 | TRBV2 | - | TRBD2 | CASGLAGYIDTQYF | TGTGCCAGCGGGCTAGCGGGGTATATAGATACGCAGTATTTT
TRBJ2-7 | TRBV9 | - | - | CASSPQTGTYEQYF | TGTGCCAGCAGCCCTCAGACGGGAACCTACGAGCAGTACTTC
TRBJ1-1 | TRBV11-2 | once | - | CASSLGGMRTEAFF | TGTGCCAGCAGCTTAGGAGGGATGCGCACTGAAGCTTTCTTT
TRBJ2-5 | TRBV18 | - | - | CASSPQTGVVETQYF | TGTGCCAGCTCACCGCAGACAGGTGTTGTAGAGACCCAGTACTTC
TRBJ2-3 | TRBV11-2 | - | TRBD2 | CASSYGTSGGYTQYF | TGTGCCAGCAGCTACGGGACTAGCGGGGGATATACGCAGTATTTT
TRBJ1-6 | TRBV18 | - | - | CASSHPWFNPTASYNSPLHF | TGTGCCAGCTCACATCCGTGGTTTAATCCAACAGCTTCCTATAATTCACCCCTCCACTTT
TRBJ1-2 | TRBV30 | few | - | CAWSVSSHYGYTF | TGTGCCTGGAGTGTTAGTTCCCACTATGGCTACACCTTC
TRBJ1-5 | TRBV20-1 | - | - | CSASGDQPQHF | TGCAGTGCTAGCGGGGATCAGCCCCAGCATTTT
TRBJ2-5 | TRBV4-1 | few | TRBD2 | CASSQAGGETQYF | TGCGCCAGCAGCCAAGCGGGGGGAGAGACCCAGTACTTC
TRBJ1-2 | TRBV6-5 | - | TRBD1 | CASSPGTVGGYTF | TGTGCCAGCAGTCCCGGGACAGTTGGTGGCTACACCTTC
TRBJ2-7 | TRBV7-2 | once | TRBD2 | CASSLAGGTYEQYF | TGTGCCAGCAGCTTGGCGGGGGGTACCTACGAGCAGTACTTC
TRBJ1-1 | TRBV4-3 | - | - | CASSQQAGGGSWNTEAFF | TGCGCCAGCAGCCAGCAAGCGGGGGGTGGGTCATGGAACACTGAAGCTTTCTTT
TRBJ2-1 | TRBV2 | few | TRBD1 | CASSGQGLRNEQFF | TGTGCCAGCAGTGGACAGGGGCTAAGGAATGAGCAGTTCTTC
TRBJ2-3 | TRBV2 | - | TRBD1 | CASSGTGGVTDTQYF | TGTGCCAGCAGTGGGACAGGGGGGGTCACAGATACGCAGTATTTT
TRBJ1-6 | TRBV14 | - | - | CASSPVPHTNSPLHF | TGTGCCAGCAGCCCAGTCCCCCATACGAATTCACCCCTCCACTTT
TRBJ2-6 | TRBV4-2 | - | TRBD1 | CASSLTGQGRSGANVLTF | TGTGCCAGCAGCCTAACGGGACAGGGCCGCTCTGGGGCCAACGTCCTGACTTTC
TRBJ2-7 | TRBV19 | few | - | CASSPGGPYEQYF | TGTGCCAGTAGTCCGGGGGGCCCCTACGAGCAGTACTTC
TRBJ1-1 | TRBV30 | - | TRBD1 | CAWRTGANTEAFF | TGTGCCTGGAGAACAGGGGCCAACACTGAAGCTTTCTTT
TRBJ1-1 | TRBV18 | - | TRBD1 | CASSRRLQGADLNTEAFF | TGTGCCAGCTCACGACGCTTACAGGGGGCCGACCTGAACACTGAAGCTTTCTTT
TRBJ1-4 | TRBV5-1 | - | - | CASNLGTVTNEKLFF | TGCGCCAGCAATCTCGGCACAGTCACGAATGAAAAACTGTTTTTT
TRBJ2-3 | TRBV6-1 | - | TRBD1 | CASSEQGAGDTQYF | TGTGCCAGCAGTGAACAGGGGGCAGGGGATACGCAGTATTTT
TRBJ2-5 | TRBV9 | - | - | CASSQTGSQETQYF | TGTGCCAGCAGCCAGACGGGGAGTCAGGAGACCCAGTACTTC
TRBJ1-6 | TRBV27 | - | - | CASRQGGSPLHF | TGTGCCAGCAGGCAAGGGGGTTCACCCCTCCACTTT
TRBJ1-1 | TRBV4-1 | - | - | CASSQVPRGDTEAFF | TGCGCCAGCAGCCAAGTACCGCGGGGGGACACTGAAGCTTTCTTT
TRBJ2-6 | TRBV27 | - | - | CASAHRAGANVLTF | TGTGCCAGCGCCCACAGGGCTGGGGCCAACGTCCTGACTTTC
TRBJ2-7 | TRBV30 | - | - | CAWRWTPSSYEQYF | TGTGCCTGGAGATGGACACCTAGCTCCTACGAGCAGTACTTC
TRBJ2-7 | TRBV5-4 | - | TRBD1 | CASSSGRDRVTYEQYF | TGTGCCAGCAGCTCTGGGAGGGACAGGGTGACTTACGAGCAGTACTTC
TRBJ2-2 | TRBV4-1 | - | TRBD1 | CASSQEDRDTGELFF | TGCGCCAGCAGCCAAGAGGACAGGGACACCGGGGAGCTGTTTTTT
TRBJ1-1 | TRBV5-4 | - | TRBD1 | CASSLKTGGLTEAFF | TGTGCCAGCAGTCTAAAAACAGGGGGCTTAACTGAAGCTTTCTTT
TRBJ1-1 | TRBV28 | medium-sized | TRBD1 | CASSLRGQGAFF | TGTGCCAGCAGTCTACGGGGACAGGGCGCTTTCTTT
TRBJ2-3 | TRBV29-1 | few | - | CSIRDFSTDTQYF | TGCAGCATCCGGGACTTTAGCACAGATACGCAGTATTTT
TRBJ2-7 | TRBV7-2 | - | TRBD1 | CASSPTRAGGSYEQYF | TGTGCCAGCAGCCCAACGAGGGCAGGGGGCTCCTACGAGCAGTACTTC
TRBJ1-2 | TRBV29-1 | - | TRBD1 | CSVVYRGLAMCYYPGYTF | TGCAGCGTTGTATACAGGGGGCTAGCGATGTGCTACTACCCTGGCTACACCTTC
TRBJ2-6 | TRBV2 | - | - | CASSVEGMGANVLTF | TGTGCCAGCAGTGTGGAGGGGATGGGGGCCAACGTCCTGACTTTC
TRBJ2-7 | TRBV6-5 | few | - | CASSYRGGLEAQYF | TGTGCCAGCAGTTACAGGGGGGGGCTAGAAGCGCAGTACTTC
TRBJ2-2 | TRBV5-4 | few | TRBD1 | CASSLGTGNTGELFF | TGTGCCAGCAGCTTGGGGACAGGAAACACCGGGGAGCTGTTTTTT
TRBJ1-2 | TRBV19 | few | - | CASSITQGRVYGYTF | TGTGCCAGTAGTATAACCCAGGGAAGGGTATATGGCTACACCTTC
TRBJ2-7 | TRBV6-1 | - | - | CASSEFPNSYEQYF | TGTGCCAGCAGTGAATTCCCCAACTCCTACGAGCAGTACTTC
TRBJ2-5 | TRBV7-7 | - | TRBD1 | CASSAGQDGETQYF | TGTGCTAGCAGCGCGGGACAGGATGGAGAGACCCAGTACTTC